Listed below are T cell receptor beta chains from one sample, sequenced in a study of long-term antiretroviral therapy in people with HIV. Generated by immunoSEQ multiplex PCR, the TCRdb table keeps only in-frame clones and is missing some. Of about 18,000 clones detected, more than 80% appear once; the ten largest clones hold 15% to 20%. The starting material was unsorted PBMCs, obtained 0.6 years after starting antiretroviral therapy. The origin of the receptors is a woman in her late teens or twenties with HIV. Both conserved end residues are part of each CDR3.

CDR3 protein	V gene	J gene
CASTLGGEGQPQHF	TRBV19	TRBJ1-5
CASSTGSQGTQYF	TRBV19	TRBJ2-5
CASSPSDRATNEKLFF	TRBV18	TRBJ1-4
CASSYRDATYEQYF	TRBV13	TRBJ2-7
CASSPGSDSPLHF	TRBV18	TRBJ1-6
CASSYPGAGGDYEQYF	TRBV5-4	TRBJ2-7
CASSLGGQGNTEAFF	TRBV7-9	TRBJ1-1
CASSWGAGSNQPQHF	TRBV2	TRBJ1-5
CASSDDSYEQYF	TRBV7-8	TRBJ2-7
CASSRTGRGGDTQYF	TRBV23-1	TRBJ2-3
CASSLGGTGAPYEQYF	TRBV5-1	TRBJ2-7
CASSSRVDYGYTF	TRBV7-9	TRBJ1-2
CASRPLGQGDQPQHF	TRBV28	TRBJ1-5
CASSPRLAGGTYEQYF	TRBV18	TRBJ2-7
CASSQGTDRYGYTF	TRBV14	TRBJ1-2
CASSQERGAVRAFF	TRBV14	TRBJ1-1
CASSLVGGQYEQYF	TRBV11-2	TRBJ2-7
CASSHLMTGYNQPQHF	TRBV5-1	TRBJ1-5
CAWKTLIGDTGELFF	TRBV30	TRBJ2-2
CASSYLGTGGNSPLHF	TRBV7-2	TRBJ1-6
CASSPTNADSPLHF	TRBV28	TRBJ1-6
CASRPGVNYGYTF	TRBV28	TRBJ1-2
CSVEAGQRAGGEQYF	TRBV29-1	TRBJ2-7
CASSEFRGPYNEQFF	TRBV2	TRBJ2-1
CASSLLGGVKNIQYF	TRBV27	TRBJ2-4
CASSSLRDAGAAYGYTF	TRBV28	TRBJ1-2
CASSPRLVYDPPAYEQYF	TRBV27	TRBJ2-7
CASSAERGDTGELFF	TRBV6-4	TRBJ2-2
CASSVQGWGETQYF	TRBV2	TRBJ2-5
CASSLELAGNNEQFF	TRBV5-1	TRBJ2-1
CASRVNRDGYTF	TRBV2	TRBJ1-2
CASSVSSWETQYF	TRBV9	TRBJ2-5
CASSFMATGQGYEQYF	TRBV11-2	TRBJ2-7
CASRGGVLAPYEQYF	TRBV21-1	TRBJ2-7
CASSFHMTSGYNEQFF	TRBV27	TRBJ2-1
CASSPTASSTDTQYF	TRBV7-8	TRBJ2-3
CASSVRSYRDSGNTIYF	TRBV5-1	TRBJ1-3
CASSYQGGQRNEQFF	TRBV5-1	TRBJ2-1
CASSESVATVTEAFF	TRBV2	TRBJ1-1